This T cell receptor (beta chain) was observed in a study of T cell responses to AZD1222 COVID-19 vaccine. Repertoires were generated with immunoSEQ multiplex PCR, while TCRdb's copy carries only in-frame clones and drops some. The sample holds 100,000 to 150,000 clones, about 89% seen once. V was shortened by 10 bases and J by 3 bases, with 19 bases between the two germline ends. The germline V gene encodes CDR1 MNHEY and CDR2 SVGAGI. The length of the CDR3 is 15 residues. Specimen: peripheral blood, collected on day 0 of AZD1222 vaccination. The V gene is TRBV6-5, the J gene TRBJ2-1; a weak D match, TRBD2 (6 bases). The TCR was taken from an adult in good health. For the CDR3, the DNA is TGTGCCACCTTAAGGAGTGCGCGGGACTACAATGAGCAGTTCTTC. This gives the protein CATLRSARDYNEQFF.